What follows are 10 T cell receptor beta chains derived from one specimen sequenced in a study of T cells in Graves' hyperthyroidism and ophthalmopathy. Template material for amplifying TCR beta CDR3 regions consisted of RNA transcripts. With the HTBI primer set, the TCR CDR3 went through a first round of RT-PCR. TCRdb ran MiXCR on the multiplex PCR reads and lists one entry per CDR3 protein. Among about 560,000 distinct CDR3 sequences listed, less than 15% were seen once. Sequencing input: blood. These receptors were taken from a woman aged 35 to 49 with Graves' hyperthyroidism.

This clonotype was observed at least ten times. The chain uses TRBV6-5 and TRBJ2-1; maybe TRBD1 (5 bases). The germline V gene has CDR1 MNHEY and CDR2 SVGAGI. This CDR3 is 13 amino acids long. The V end was cut by 0 bases, the J end by 8 bases, with 8 bases between. The CDR3 region is CASSYSGRDEQFF. The CDR3 nucleotides are TGTGCCAGCAGTTACTCTGGCAGGGATGAGCAGTTCTTC.

This clonotype was picked up many times. V gene TRBV7-9 combines with J gene TRBJ1-1; D gene uncertain. V lost 7 bases to trimming and J lost 3 bases, with 12 bases between them. The CDR3 extends over 13 amino acids. Germline lookup yields CDR1 SEHNR and CDR2 FQNEAQ (reference sequence). CDR3 protein: CASTSSVDTEAFF. The CDR3 coding sequence is TGTGCCAGCACCTCGTCAGTGGACACTGAAGCTTTCTTT. The full variable domain, completed using reference TRBV7-9 and TRBJ1-1, is DTGVSQNPRHKITKRGQNVTFRCDPISEHNRLYWYRQTLGQGPEFLTYFQNEAQLEKSRLLSDRFSAERPKGSFSTLEIQRTEQGDSAMYLCASTSSVDTEAFFGQGTRLTVV.

This clonotype was detected many times. The chain employs TRBV12-3 or TRBV12-4 and TRBJ1-1, with D hard to call. CDR3 size: 14 residues. The V end was cut by 5 bases, the J end by 1 base, with 11 bases between. CDR3 DNA sequence: TGTGCCAGCAGTCCTCGACACCAGAACACTGAAGCTTTCTTT. It is translated as CASSPRHQNTEAFF.

In this sample, this clonotype turned up a few times. This rearrangement joins TRBV2 to TRBJ2-5, with 7 positions matching TRBD1. CDR3 length equals 14 residues. Germline lookup yields CDR1 SNHLY and CDR2 FYNNEI. V dropped 9 bases and J dropped 2; count of bases not matched to a gene: 9. The CDR3 DNA is TGTGCCAGGACCGTTGTACAGGGGCAAGAGACCCAGTACTTC. It codes for CARTVVQGQETQYF.

J is TRBJ2-1 and V is TRBV19; D gene unclear. Germline values: CDR1 LNHDA, CDR2 SQIVND (reference sequence). There are 13 residues in the CDR3. V was pared by 3 bases and J by 3 bases, with 6 bases between. The DNA for the CDR3 is TGTGCCAGTAGTATGGGATTCTACAATGAGCAGTTCTTC. Translating it yields CASSMGFYNEQFF.

The sample holds many counts of this clonotype. The chain has TRBV5-5 and TRBJ2-1; D gene ambiguous. This CDR3 comprises 15 residues. V was trimmed by 1 base and J by 3 bases, leaving 11 bases between them. Germline V gene sequence: CDR1 SGHKS, CDR2 YYEKEE (reference sequence). CDR3 DNA sequence: TGTGCCAGCAGCTTGCCGCCAGAAAGCTACAATGAGCAGTTCTTC. Protein sequence: CASSLPPESYNEQFF.

This clonotype was observed many times. The rearrangement joins TRBV3-1 to TRBJ1-5; D remains unclear. Trimming took off 1 base at V and 2 bases at J, with 6 bases between the two ends. CDR3 length equals 14 residues. Germline loops: CDR1 LGHDT, CDR2 YNNKEL (reference sequence). CDR3 region: CASSQVAGNQPQHF. In DNA form, the CDR3 reads TGTGCCAGCAGCCAAGTCGCAGGCAATCAGCCCCAGCATTTT.

This chain uses TRBV7-9 with TRBJ2-2, with D perhaps TRBD1 (5 bases). Trimming pared 4 bases from V and 5 bases from J, leaving 20 bases between. CDR1 is SEHNR, CDR2 FQNEAQ, per germline (reference sequence). The CDR3 has 17 amino acids. CDR3 region: CASSSDPGVKGTGELFF. The DNA for the CDR3 is TGTGCCAGCAGCTCCGACCCTGGTGTCAAGGGGACCGGGGAGCTGTTTTTT.

This clonotype was seen a few times. The CDR3, as DNA: TGTGCCAGCAGCCAAAGACAGAGCACGAACACTGAAGCTTTCTTT. This gives the protein CASSQRQSTNTEAFF. The gene calls are TRBV7-8 and TRBJ1-1; the D gene is possibly TRBD1 (5 bases). The V and J ends lost 5 bases and 1 base respectively, with 14 bases between them. The CDR3 has 15 amino acids. Germline loops: CDR1 SGHVS, CDR2 FQNEAQ.

The chain carries TRBV20-1 and TRBJ2-1; D is unresolved. Looked up from germline, CDR1 is DFQATT and CDR2 is SNEGSKA (reference sequence). The CDR3 loop spans 17 amino acids. Trimming took 0 bases from V and 4 from J, leaving 19 bases between them. The CDR3 sequence: CSAREPLLAAPYNEQFF. The CDR3 bases are TGCAGTGCTAGAGAACCTCTTTTAGCCGCACCTTACAATGAGCAGTTCTTC.